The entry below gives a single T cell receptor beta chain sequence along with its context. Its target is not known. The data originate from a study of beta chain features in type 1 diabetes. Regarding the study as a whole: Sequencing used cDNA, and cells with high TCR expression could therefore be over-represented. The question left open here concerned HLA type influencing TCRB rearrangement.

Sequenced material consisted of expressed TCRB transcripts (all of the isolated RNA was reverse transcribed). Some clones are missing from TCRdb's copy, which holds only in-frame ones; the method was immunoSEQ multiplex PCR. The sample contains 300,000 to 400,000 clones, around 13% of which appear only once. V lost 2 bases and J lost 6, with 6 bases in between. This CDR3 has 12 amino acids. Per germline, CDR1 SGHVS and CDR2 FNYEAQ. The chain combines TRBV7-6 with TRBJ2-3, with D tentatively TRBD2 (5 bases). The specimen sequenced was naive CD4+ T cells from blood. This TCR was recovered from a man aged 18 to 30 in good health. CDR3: CASSLPGDTQYF. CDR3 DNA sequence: TGTGCCAGCAGCTTACCGGGGGATACGCAGTATTTT.